The present T cell receptor (beta chain) was sequenced within a study of blood T cells in healthy people across ages. This clonotype was seen more than once but under ten times. With 3 bases removed from V and 4 bases from J, the gap between germline ends came to 3 bases. The germline gives CDR1 LGHDT, CDR2 YNNKEL (reference sequence). This CDR3 region has 11 residues. A second PCR, run for roughly 7 to 11 cycles, used a sample-barcoded 5' primer plus a J-beta primer mix. Individual samples furnished no less than 2.5 million CDR3-containing paired-end reads apiece. From the 5' RACE reads, TCRdb called clonotypes with MiXCR, one entry per CDR3 protein. Of around 500,000 distinct CDR3 sequences listed, about 28% are singletons. These data were also filed under a second study, of T cells of mothers and their children. According to that study: Every mother supplied over 8.5 million TCR beta CDR3 reads and every child some 2.7 million.

The TCR sequence derives from a boy between 2 and 10 years old in good health. Sequences were obtained from blood. The chain has TRBV3-1 and TRBJ1-1, with D unclear. The CDR3 is CASSHSTEAFF. The CDR3 DNA reads TGTGCCAGCAGCCACAGCACTGAAGCTTTCTTT.